This TCR beta chain was documented in a study of blood T cell repertoires in COVID-19. Study-wide background: Both acute and convalescent COVID-19 samples were obtained from the United States, Italy and Spain. T cells, B-cell-depleted T cells, or PBMCs supplied cDNA or gDNA.

The V and J ends lost 6 bases and 12 bases, in that order; junction bases with no gene match: 4. The V gene's germline CDR1 is WSHSY and CDR2 SAAADI. The CDR3 spans 13 residues. Methods used by the authors: Reference gene primer amplification yielded estimated nucleated cell counts. Libraries were prepared by immunoSEQ multiplex PCR; TCRdb keeps only in-frame clonotypes and omits some of them. V and J calls and clone size are given by that table; D and trimming were obtained from the DNA. The sample has tens of thousands of clones; 65% to 85% are singletons. The source of this sequence is a man older than 75 with active or convalescent COVID-19. This chain connects TRBV10-2 to TRBJ2-2; TRBD2 agrees at 13 bases. Sequenced material: peripheral blood. This chain's CDR3 is CASRTSGGMKLFF. CDR3 in DNA: TGCGCCAGCAGGACTAGCGGGGGGATGAAGCTGTTTTTT.